This entry lists 16 T cell receptor beta chains sequenced from one sample in a study of PD-L1 blockade in urothelial cancer (TCRdb year 2017). Libraries were constructed by the immunoSEQ multiplex PCR assay. Here the immuneACCESS table is served through TCRdb, limited to in-frame sequences with V and J called. Missing clones are a known gap in these copies; in checked studies unresolved V genes cover under half, and the rest lacks a known reason. For this sample there are about 110,000 clones; 80% to 95% appear just once. The ten largest account for 3% to 4% of the sample. What this sample's time point label stands for: peripheral blood 6 weeks after treatment start. The input for sequencing was PBMCs, taken around atezolizumab (anti-PD-L1) treatment. The receptors originated from a man aged 55 to 69 with urothelial cancer.

This clone was counted a single time. The chain recombines TRBV28 with TRBJ2-7, with TRBD1 identical over 8 bases. This CDR3 has 15 amino acids. Trimming removed 5 bases from V and 4 bases from J; junction bases left unmatched: 10. Per the germline V gene, CDR1 is MDHEN and CDR2 is SYDVKM. CDR3 nucleotides: TGTGCCAGCAGTGAATCAGGGGGCTTGATATACGAGCAGTACTTC. Its translation: CASSESGGLIYEQYF.

This clone appeared a single time. The CDR3 DNA sequence: TGTGCCAGCAGCTTTTCGAATCCGGATGAGCAGTTCTTC. This gives the protein CASSFSNPDEQFF. The chain has TRBV11-2 and TRBJ2-1; D remains ambiguous. The CDR3 has 13 amino acids. In germline, CDR1 is SGHAT, CDR2 FQNNGV. The ends were cut back, 3 bases at V and 8 bases at J, with 11 bases in the middle.

The chain recombines TRBV7-9 with TRBJ2-2; 7 positions agree with TRBD2. After removal of 2 bases from V and 4 bases from J, the junction contained 7 bases not matched to a gene. Germline CDR1 is SEHNR and CDR2 is FQNEAQ (reference sequence). The CDR3 is 16 residues long. In nucleotides, the CDR3 is TGTGCCAGCAGCTTACAGCTGGCTAGCGGCACCGGGGAGCTGTTTTTT. Protein product: CASSLQLASGTGELFF.

The chain is built from TRBV5-4 and TRBJ2-7; 7 positions agree with TRBD1. V lost 0 bases and J lost 1; bases outside the gene matches: 7. The CDR3 totals 16 residues. Germline V gene data show CDR1 as SGHNT and CDR2 as YYREEE (reference sequence). The CDR3 region is CASSLVAGGGSYEQYF. The CDR3 nucleotides read TGTGCCAGCAGCTTGGTTGCAGGGGGTGGTTCCTACGAGCAGTACTTC.

The chain joins TRBV30 to TRBJ2-5; the match to TRBD2 covers 10 bases. The CDR3 sequence is 14 residues long. With 2 bases clipped from V and 8 bases from J, the junction kept 8 bases outside the gene matches. Germline loops: CDR1 GTSNPN, CDR2 SVGIG (reference sequence). CDR3 amino acids: CAWSYMTSGSTQYF. The CDR3, as DNA: TGTGCCTGGAGTTATATGACTAGCGGGTCCACCCAGTACTTC.

The chain is built from TRBV5-1 and TRBJ2-6; D gene ambiguous. The CDR3 is 17 amino acids. CDR1 and CDR2 (germline): SGHRS, YFSETQ. V dropped 4 bases and J dropped 0 bases, with 14 bases sitting between them. The CDR3 protein is CASSLWARPSGANVLTF. CDR3 DNA sequence: TGCGCCAGCAGCCTCTGGGCCAGGCCCTCTGGGGCCAACGTCCTGACTTTC.

A single count supports this clone. This chain links TRBV7-7 with TRBJ2-3; TRBD2 matches at 7 bases. The ends lost 0 bases at V and 10 bases at J; junction bases unmatched: 1. In germline, CDR1 is SSHAT, CDR2 FNYEAQ (reference sequence). The CDR3 totals 12 residues. CDR3 DNA: TGTGCCAGCAGCTTAGCGGGGGGGGCGCAGTATTTT. As protein: CASSLAGGAQYF.

The chain has TRBV2 and TRBJ2-1, with D unclear. This CDR3 has 14 residues. Germline V lookup: CDR1 SNHLY, CDR2 FYNNEI. V was trimmed by 5 bases and J by 9 bases, leaving 17 bases between them. As DNA, the CDR3 is TGTGCCAGCAGTTACCGAACGGTTCTAGGTGAGCAGTTCTTC. It encodes CASSYRTVLGEQFF.

V and J are TRBV11-3 and TRBJ2-3, with D possibly TRBD2 on 6 matching bases. V was shortened by 5 bases and J by 0 bases, with 12 bases between the two germline ends. The CDR3 spans 15 residues. Per germline, CDR1 SGHNT and CDR2 YENEEA. The CDR3 loop is CASSPAGISTDTQYF. CDR3 bases: TGTGCCAGCAGCCCCGCGGGAATTAGCACAGATACGCAGTATTTT. Full variable domain (outside the CDR3, taken from reference TRBV11-3 and TRBJ2-3): EAGVVQSPRYKIIEKKQPVAFWCNPISGHNTLYWYLQNLGQGPELLIRYENEEAVDDSQLPKDRFSAERLKGVDSTLKIQPAELGDSAVYLCASSPAGISTDTQYFGPGTRLTVL.

This chain joins TRBV4-2 and TRBJ2-3; no clear D. Trimming took off 1 base at V and 2 bases at J, with 10 bases between the two ends. The V gene's germline CDR1 is LGHNA and CDR2 YNFKEQ. The CDR3 is 15 residues long. In nucleotides, the CDR3 is TGTGCCAGCAGCCAAGGAATAGCTGACACAGATACGCAGTATTTT. As protein: CASSQGIADTDTQYF.

This chain links TRBV5-1 with TRBJ1-6; 8 bases match TRBD1. In germline, CDR1 is SGHRS, CDR2 YFSETQ. With V trimmed by 4 bases and J by 6 bases, 3 bases remained unmatched. The CDR3 is made up of 14 amino acids. The DNA for the CDR3 is TGCGCCAGCAGCCCGGACAGGGTTAATTCACCCCTCCACTTT. The encoded protein is CASSPDRVNSPLHF. The complete variable domain, with remaining parts taken from reference TRBV5-1 and TRBJ1-6, reads KAGVTQTPRYLIKTRGQQVTLSCSPISGHRSVSWYQQTPGQGLQFLFEYFSETQRNKGNFPGRFSGRQFSNSRSEMNVSTLELGDSALYLCASSPDRVNSPLHFGNGTRLTVT.

The chain combines TRBV6-1 with TRBJ2-3, with 7 nucleotides matching TRBD1. The J segment lost 2 bases and the V segment lost 6 bases, leaving 5 bases of the junction unmatched. From germline, CDR1 is MNHNS and CDR2 SASEGT. The CDR3 totals 14 residues. The CDR3 reads CASRTGWDTDTQYF. The CDR3 region has the DNA TGTGCCAGCAGGACAGGGTGGGACACAGATACGCAGTATTTT.

The gene calls are TRBV7-3 and TRBJ2-5; D ambiguous. Trimming took off 0 bases at V and 5 bases at J, with 7 bases between the two ends. Germline V gene sequence: CDR1 SGHTA, CDR2 FQGTGA. The CDR3 extends over 13 amino acids. The CDR3 is CASSLTSGETQYF. The CDR3 DNA sequence: TGTGCCAGCAGCTTAACGTCAGGCGAGACCCAGTACTTC.

This chain uses TRBV5-1 with TRBJ2-7; 11 bases match TRBD1. V gave up 4 bases and J gave up 4 bases; unmatched junction bases: 10. The CDR3 loop spans 16 amino acids. Germline assignment: CDR1 SGHRS and CDR2 YFSETQ. The CDR3 reads CASSLNRDRGIYEQYF. CDR3 DNA: TGCGCCAGCAGCCTAAACCGGGACAGGGGGATTTACGAGCAGTACTTC.

This chain uses TRBV6-5 with TRBJ1-2, with TRBD1 identical over 8 bases. Germline-derived CDR1 and CDR2 are MNHEY and SVGAGI. The CDR3 sequence is 13 residues long. The ends lost 5 bases at V and 7 bases at J; junction bases unmatched: 6. CDR3 amino acids: CASSTGGSPGYTF. In nucleotides, the CDR3 is TGTGCCAGCAGTACAGGGGGGTCCCCTGGCTACACCTTC.

V usage is TRBV28 and J usage is TRBJ2-7; a weak D match, TRBD2 (5 bases). V was trimmed by 3 bases and J by 1 base, leaving 16 bases between them. This CDR3 is 16 amino acids long. CDR1 is MDHEN, CDR2 SYDVKM, per germline. This CDR3 is CASSFILGGSSYEQYF. The CDR3 bases are TGTGCCAGCAGTTTCATCTTGGGTGGGAGTTCCTACGAGCAGTACTTC.